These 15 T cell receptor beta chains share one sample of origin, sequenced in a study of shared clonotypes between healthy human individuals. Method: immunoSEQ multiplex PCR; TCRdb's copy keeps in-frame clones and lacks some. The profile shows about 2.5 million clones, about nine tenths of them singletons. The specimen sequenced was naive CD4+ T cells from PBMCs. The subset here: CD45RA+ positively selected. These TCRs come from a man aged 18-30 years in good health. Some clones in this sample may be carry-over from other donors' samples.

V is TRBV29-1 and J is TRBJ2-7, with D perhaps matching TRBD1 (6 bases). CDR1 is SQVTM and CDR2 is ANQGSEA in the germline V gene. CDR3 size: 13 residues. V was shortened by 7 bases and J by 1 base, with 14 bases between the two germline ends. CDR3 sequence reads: CSATQGPSYEQYF. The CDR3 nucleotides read TGCAGCGCCACTCAGGGGCCTTCCTACGAGCAGTACTTC.

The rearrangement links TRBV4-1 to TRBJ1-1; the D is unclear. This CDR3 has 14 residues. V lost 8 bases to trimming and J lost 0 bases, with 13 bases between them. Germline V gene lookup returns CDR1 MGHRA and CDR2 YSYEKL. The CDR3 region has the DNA TGCGCCAGCCGGGCCGGAGGGATGAACACTGAAGCTTTCTTT. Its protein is CASRAGGMNTEAFF.

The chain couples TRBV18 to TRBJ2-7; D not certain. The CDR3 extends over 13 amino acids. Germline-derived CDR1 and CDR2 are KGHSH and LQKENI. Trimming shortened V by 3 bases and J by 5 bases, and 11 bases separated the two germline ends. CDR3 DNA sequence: TGTGCCAGCTCACCGTTGAGTGGAAACGAGCAGTACTTC. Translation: CASSPLSGNEQYF.

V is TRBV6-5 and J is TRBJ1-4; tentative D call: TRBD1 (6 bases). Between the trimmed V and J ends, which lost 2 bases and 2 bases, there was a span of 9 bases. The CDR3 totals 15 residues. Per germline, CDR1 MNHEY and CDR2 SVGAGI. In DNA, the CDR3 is TGTGCCAGCAGTTACAAGGGGGAGACTAATGAAAAACTGTTTTTT. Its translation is CASSYKGETNEKLFF.

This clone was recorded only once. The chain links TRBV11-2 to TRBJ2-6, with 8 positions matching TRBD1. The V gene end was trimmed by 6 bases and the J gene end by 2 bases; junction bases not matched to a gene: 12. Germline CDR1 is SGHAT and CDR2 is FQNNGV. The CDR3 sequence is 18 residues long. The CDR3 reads CASRKLRDRSPGANVLTF. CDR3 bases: TGTGCCAGCAGAAAACTCCGGGACAGGTCTCCTGGGGCCAACGTCCTGACTTTC.

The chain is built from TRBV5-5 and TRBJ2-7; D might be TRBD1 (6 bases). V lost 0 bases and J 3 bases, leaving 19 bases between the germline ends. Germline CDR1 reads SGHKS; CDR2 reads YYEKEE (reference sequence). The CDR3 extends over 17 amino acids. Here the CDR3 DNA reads TGTGCCAGCAGCTTGGTCCTCTCGTCGGCAGGGGACTACGAGCAGTACTTC. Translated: CASSLVLSSAGDYEQYF.

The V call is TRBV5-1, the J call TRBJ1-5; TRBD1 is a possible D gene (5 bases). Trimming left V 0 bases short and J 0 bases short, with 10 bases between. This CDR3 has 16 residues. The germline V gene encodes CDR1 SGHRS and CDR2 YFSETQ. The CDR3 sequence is CASSLEAGTSNQPQHF. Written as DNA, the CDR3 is TGCGCCAGCAGCTTGGAGGCAGGGACTAGCAATCAGCCCCAGCATTTT.

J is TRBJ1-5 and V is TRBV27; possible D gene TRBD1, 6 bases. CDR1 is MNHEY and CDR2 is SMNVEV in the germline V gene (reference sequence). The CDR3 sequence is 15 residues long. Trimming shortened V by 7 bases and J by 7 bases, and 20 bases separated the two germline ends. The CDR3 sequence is CASNRLGGAGQPQHF. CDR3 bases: TGTGCCAGCAACCGGTTAGGGGGGGCCGGGCAGCCCCAGCATTTT.

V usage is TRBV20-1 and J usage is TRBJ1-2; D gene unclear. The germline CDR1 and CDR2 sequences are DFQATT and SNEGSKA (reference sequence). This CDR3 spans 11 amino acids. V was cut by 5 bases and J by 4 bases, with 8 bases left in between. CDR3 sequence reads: CSAYQFYGYTF. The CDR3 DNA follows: TGCAGTGCTTACCAGTTCTATGGCTACACCTTC.

In DNA form, the CDR3 reads TGTGCCAGCACGGTTGGGGCGGGAGCCCCCTACGAGCAGTACTTC. Encoded protein: CASTVGAGAPYEQYF. The gene calls are TRBV14 and TRBJ2-7, with 7 bases fitting TRBD2. This CDR3 contains 15 residues. Germline V lookup: CDR1 SGHDN, CDR2 FVKESK. Trimming took 7 bases from V and 2 from J; bases not matched to a gene: 11.

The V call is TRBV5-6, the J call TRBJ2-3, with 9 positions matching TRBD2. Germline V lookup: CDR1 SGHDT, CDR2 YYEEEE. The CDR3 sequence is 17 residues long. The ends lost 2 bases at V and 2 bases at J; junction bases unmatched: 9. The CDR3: CASSFAIAGVATDTQYF. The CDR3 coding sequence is TGTGCCAGCAGCTTCGCCATAGCGGGAGTGGCCACAGATACGCAGTATTTT.

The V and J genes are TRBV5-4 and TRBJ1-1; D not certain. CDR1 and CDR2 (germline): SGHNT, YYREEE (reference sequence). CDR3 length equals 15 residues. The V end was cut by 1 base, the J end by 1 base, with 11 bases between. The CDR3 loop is CASSLFRPQNTEAFF. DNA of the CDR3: TGTGCCAGCAGCTTGTTTCGTCCTCAGAACACTGAAGCTTTCTTT.

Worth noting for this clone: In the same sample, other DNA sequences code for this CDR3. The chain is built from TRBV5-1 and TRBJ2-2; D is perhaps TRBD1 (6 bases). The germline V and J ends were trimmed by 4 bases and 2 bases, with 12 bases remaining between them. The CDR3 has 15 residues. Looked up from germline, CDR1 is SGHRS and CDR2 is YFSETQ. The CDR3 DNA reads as TGCGCCAGCAGCCTAGGACAGACAAACACCGGGGAGCTGTTTTTT. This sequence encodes CASSLGQTNTGELFF.

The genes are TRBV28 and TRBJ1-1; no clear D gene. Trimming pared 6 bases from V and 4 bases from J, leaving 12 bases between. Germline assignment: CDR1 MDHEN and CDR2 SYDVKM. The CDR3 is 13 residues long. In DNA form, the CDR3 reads TGTGCCAGCAGCCCCCACGAGGGCACTGAAGCTTTCTTT. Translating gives CASSPHEGTEAFF. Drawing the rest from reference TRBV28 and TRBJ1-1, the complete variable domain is DVKVTQSSRYLVKRTGEKVFLECVQDMDHENMFWYRQDPGLGLRLIYFSYDVKMKEKGDIPEGYSVSREKKERFSLILESASTNQTSMYLCASSPHEGTEAFFGQGTRLTVV.

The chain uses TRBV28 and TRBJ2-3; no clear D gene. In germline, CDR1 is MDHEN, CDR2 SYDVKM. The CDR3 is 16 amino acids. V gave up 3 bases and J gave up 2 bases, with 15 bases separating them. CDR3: CASSFEALVSTDTQYF. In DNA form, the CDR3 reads TGTGCCAGCAGTTTTGAAGCGCTGGTTTCCACAGATACGCAGTATTTT.